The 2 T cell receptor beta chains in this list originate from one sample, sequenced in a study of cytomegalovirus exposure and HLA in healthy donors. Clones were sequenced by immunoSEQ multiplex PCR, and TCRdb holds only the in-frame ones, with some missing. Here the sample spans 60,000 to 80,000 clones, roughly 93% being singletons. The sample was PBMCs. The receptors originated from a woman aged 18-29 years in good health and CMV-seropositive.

For the CDR3, the DNA is TGTGCCTGGAGCCAGGGGGGACGGCGGGTCTACGAGCAGTACTTC. Its protein is CAWSQGGRRVYEQYF. V and J are TRBV30 and TRBJ2-7; D is perhaps TRBD1 (7 bases). In germline, CDR1 is GTSNPN, CDR2 SVGIG (reference sequence). Trimming took 3 bases from V and 3 from J, leaving 18 bases between them. This CDR3 is 15 amino acids long.

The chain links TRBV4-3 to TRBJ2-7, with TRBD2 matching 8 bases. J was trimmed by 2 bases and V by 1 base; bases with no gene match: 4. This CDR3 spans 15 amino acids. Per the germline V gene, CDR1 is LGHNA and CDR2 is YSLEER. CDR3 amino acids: CASSQGLAGPYEQYF. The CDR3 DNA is TGCGCCAGCAGCCAAGGGTTAGCGGGACCCTACGAGCAGTACTTC.